The 27 T cell receptor beta chains listed next were all sequenced from one sample in a study of T-cell memory formation after mild COVID-19. TCRdb called the 5' RACE reads again in MiXCR, with one record for every CDR3 protein. The repertoire holds over 150,000 distinct CDR3 sequences, with about a fifth as singletons. Sequenced sample: PBMCs or a T cell subset sorted from them (not recorded which). The source is an adult woman who had mild COVID-19 (a few samples of this study predate the infection). Cell type and time point are not known.

This clonotype was found a few times. This chain joins TRBV7-9 and TRBJ2-1; D perhaps matches TRBD1 (5 bases). The CDR3 extends over 17 amino acids. Trimming pared 5 bases from V and 5 bases from J, leaving 22 bases between. Per the germline V gene, CDR1 is SEHNR and CDR2 is FQNEAQ (reference sequence). The CDR3 nucleotides read TGTGCCAGCAGCACACCCCAGGACACCCGCCGCCACAATGAGCAGTTCTTC. Translated, it gives CASSTPQDTRRHNEQFF.

This rearrangement joins TRBV12-3 or TRBV12-4 to TRBJ2-6; 9 bases match TRBD1. Germline trimming cut 3 bases from V and 2 bases from J; bases unmatched to any gene: 5. This CDR3 is 17 amino acids long. The DNA for the CDR3 is TGTGCCAGCAGTTTGGAAGGGACAGGGACTGGGGCCAACGTCCTGACTTTC. It codes for CASSLEGTGTGANVLTF.

This clonotype turned up a few times. The chain uses TRBV5-5 and TRBJ2-7; D is uncertain. CDR1 SGHKS and CDR2 YYEKEE come from the germline V gene (reference sequence). The CDR3 sequence is 13 residues long. The V end was cut by 0 bases, the J end by 4 bases, with 8 bases between. CDR3 in amino acids: CASSLERPYEQYF. Here the CDR3 DNA reads TGTGCCAGCAGCTTGGAAAGACCATACGAGCAGTACTTC.

The gene calls are TRBV15 and TRBJ2-1, with TRBD1 matching over 7 bases. Germline trimming cut 8 bases from V and 8 bases from J; bases unmatched to any gene: 15. The CDR3 length is 15 residues. The germline V gene encodes CDR1 LNHNV and CDR2 YYDKDF (reference sequence). The CDR3 here is CATATYSTGIHEQFF. CDR3 sequence (DNA): TGTGCCACCGCCACTTACTCGACAGGGATCCATGAGCAGTTCTTC.

The V and J genes are TRBV27 and TRBJ2-3; the D gene could be TRBD1 or TRBD2 (5 bases each). The CDR3 covers 15 residues. The germline V gene has CDR1 MNHEY and CDR2 SMNVEV (reference sequence). V lost 6 bases, J lost 3 bases, and 16 bases lay in between. The CDR3 loop is CASSLLVGATDTQYF. In DNA form, the CDR3 reads TGTGCCAGCAGCCTGTTGGTCGGGGCAACAGATACGCAGTATTTT.

This chain links TRBV9 with TRBJ1-2, with D possibly being TRBD1 (5 bases). The CDR3 spans 15 residues. Per germline, CDR1 SGDLS and CDR2 YYNGEE. The V end lost 4 bases, the J end lost 5 bases, and 18 bases lay between the germline ends. In nucleotides, the CDR3 is TGTGCCAGCAGCCCAGGGAACAGGCCCAGATATGGCTACACCTTC. Translated: CASSPGNRPRYGYTF.

The chain joins TRBV4-2 to TRBJ1-5; D possibly corresponds to TRBD1 (5 bases). CDR1 is LGHNA and CDR2 is YNFKEQ in the germline V gene. V was clipped by 0 bases and J by 0 bases, with 12 bases between them. The CDR3 loop spans 17 amino acids. The CDR3 DNA is TGTGCCAGCAGCCAAGATGAGGACACGATTAGCAATCAGCCCCAGCATTTT. It codes for CASSQDEDTISNQPQHF.

CDR3 DNA sequence: TGTGCCAGCAGGGAACTGGACAGGTCCTATGGCTACACCTTC. Amino acid sequence: CASRELDRSYGYTF. The chain employs TRBV7-9 and TRBJ1-2; 7 positions match TRBD1. V lost 6 bases and J lost 4; bases outside the gene matches: 8. Germline loops: CDR1 SEHNR, CDR2 FQNEAQ (reference sequence). The CDR3 extends over 14 amino acids.

This clonotype was counted only a few times. The rearrangement uses TRBV2 and TRBJ2-3; D not resolved. V lost 4 bases and J 2 bases, leaving 7 bases between the germline ends. The length of the CDR3 is 13 residues. Germline-derived CDR1 and CDR2 are SNHLY and FYNNEI. The CDR3 DNA reads as TGTGCCAGCAGTGGATCTTTCACAGATACGCAGTATTTT. Translating gives CASSGSFTDTQYF.

The sample holds a few counts of this clonotype. V gene TRBV20-1 combines with J gene TRBJ1-6; the match to TRBD1 covers 8 bases. Trimming at V came to 6 bases and at J to 6 bases, leaving 10 bases not matched to a gene. CDR1 DFQATT and CDR2 SNEGSKA come from the germline V gene (reference sequence). This CDR3 has 15 amino acids. The CDR3 DNA follows: TGCAGTGCCAAACGGGGGGACAGGATTAATTCACCCCTCCACTTT. This encodes CSAKRGDRINSPLHF.

This chain joins TRBV7-8 and TRBJ1-1, with unresolved D. V lost 8 bases, J lost 5 bases, and 12 bases lay in between. Germline lookup yields CDR1 SGHVS and CDR2 FQNEAQ. There are 12 residues in the CDR3. CDR3 DNA sequence: TGTGCCAGCGGGTCCCGGGATACTGAAGCTTTCTTT. Amino acid sequence: CASGSRDTEAFF.

This clonotype was counted only a few times. The V and J genes are TRBV20-1 and TRBJ2-7; D uncertain. Germline V gene sequence: CDR1 DFQATT, CDR2 SNEGSKA (reference sequence). The CDR3 totals 11 residues. V lost 6 bases to trimming and J lost 3 bases, with 9 bases between them. CDR3 nucleotides: TGCAGTGCCGAAGTGAGCTACGAGCAGTACTTC. Translation: CSAEVSYEQYF.

The rearrangement links TRBV6-5 to TRBJ2-1; TRBD1 might be the D (6 bases). The germline gives CDR1 MNHEY, CDR2 SVGAGI. The length of the CDR3 is 12 residues. V lost 8 bases and J lost 1, with 6 bases in between. DNA for the CDR3: TGTGCCAGCCAGGGGTCCTACAATGAGCAGTTCTTC. Protein: CASQGSYNEQFF.

The chain uses TRBV5-4 and TRBJ2-7; D might be TRBD2 (5 bases). This CDR3 is 16 amino acids long. V was shortened by 2 bases and J by 0 bases, with 15 bases between the two germline ends. Germline assignment: CDR1 SGHNT and CDR2 YYREEE (reference sequence). Written as DNA, the CDR3 is TGTGCCAGCAGCTTTCGGGGAATTCTGGACTCCTACGAGCAGTACTTC. This encodes CASSFRGILDSYEQYF.

The chain combines TRBV12-3 or TRBV12-4 with TRBJ2-1; 14 bases line up with TRBD2. V was pared by 5 bases and J by 7 bases, with 1 base of the junction left unmatched. The CDR3 spans 14 residues. CDR3 sequence: CASSGTSGGNEQFF. CDR3 DNA sequence: TGTGCCAGCAGTGGGACTAGCGGGGGAAATGAGCAGTTCTTC.

The chain employs TRBV29-1 and TRBJ1-2; TRBD1 aligns across 7 bases. Germline CDR1 is SQVTM and CDR2 is ANQGSEA. The ends lost 8 bases at V and 4 bases at J; junction bases unmatched: 4. The CDR3 loop spans 11 amino acids. CDR3 protein: CSTQGGYGYTF. The CDR3 coding sequence is TGCAGCACTCAGGGGGGCTATGGCTACACCTTC. The whole variable domain, filled in from reference TRBV29-1 and TRBJ1-2, reads SAVISQKPSRDICQRGTSLTIQCQVDSQVTMMFWYRQQPGQSLTLIATANQGSEATYESGFVIDKFPISRPNLTFSTLTVSNMSPEDSSIYLCSTQGGYGYTFGSGTRLTVV.

This clonotype occurred a few times. The V and J genes are TRBV7-9 and TRBJ2-3; D not certain. With 2 bases removed from V and 5 bases from J, the gap between germline ends came to 14 bases. This CDR3 has 15 amino acids. Germline CDR1 SEHNR, CDR2 FQNEAQ (reference sequence). The CDR3 sequence is CASSLPQVGVDTQYF. CDR3 nucleotides: TGTGCCAGCAGCTTACCGCAAGTTGGGGTAGATACGCAGTATTTT.

V usage is TRBV5-1 and J usage is TRBJ2-1; 9 bases align to TRBD2. Losses at the gene ends were 1 base for V and 8 bases for J; bases not matched to a gene: 4. Germline loops: CDR1 SGHRS, CDR2 YFSETQ. The CDR3 consists of 14 residues. CDR3 nucleotide sequence: TGCGCCAGCAGCTTGACCAGCGGGGGGTATGAGCAGTTCTTC. Translating gives CASSLTSGGYEQFF.

The chain employs TRBV4-2 and TRBJ2-2, with D perhaps being TRBD1 or TRBD2 (7 bases each). This CDR3 has 16 amino acids. Germline lookup yields CDR1 LGHNA and CDR2 YNFKEQ. Trimming left V 0 bases short and J 7 bases short, with 15 bases between. CDR3 coding DNA: TGTGCCAGCAGCCAAGATGGGAGGGGGCACAACGGGGAGCTGTTTTTT. Its translation: CASSQDGRGHNGELFF.

The J gene is TRBJ2-7, the V gene TRBV4-2; D is undetermined. The CDR3 spans 14 residues. Germline V CDR1 and CDR2: LGHNA, YNFKEQ. The V gene lost 1 base and the J gene lost 5 bases, with 12 bases spanning the gap. Here the CDR3 reads CASSQGESSHEQYF. CDR3 nucleotide sequence: TGTGCCAGCAGCCAAGGCGAAAGTAGCCACGAGCAGTACTTC.

The chain combines TRBV7-9 with TRBJ2-1; TRBD2 matches at 9 bases. V gave up 5 bases and J gave up 7 bases; unmatched junction bases: 9. Germline CDR1 SEHNR, CDR2 FQNEAQ (reference sequence). There are 15 residues in the CDR3. CDR3: CASSTGLAWDNEQFF. CDR3 DNA sequence: TGTGCCAGCAGCACGGGACTAGCATGGGATAATGAGCAGTTCTTC.

The table lists this clonotype with a few counts. V usage is TRBV21-1 and J usage is TRBJ1-1; the table names TRBD1, a call not compared with the DNA. TRBV21-1 is a pseudogene. The CDR3 is 17 amino acids. DNA for the CDR3: TGTGCCAGCAGCACCTTCCGGGACAGGGCTCCTAACACTGAAGCTTTCTTT. It codes for CASSTFRDRAPNTEAFF.

V is TRBV20-1 and J is TRBJ1-6, with TRBD1 matching 7 bases. The V gene's germline CDR1 is DFQATT and CDR2 SNEGSKA (reference sequence). V lost 1 base to trimming and J lost 6 bases; unmatched junction nucleotides: 6. This CDR3 region has 15 residues. Here the CDR3 DNA reads TGCAGTGCTAGAGGCAAGGGGGCTATTAATTCACCCCTCCACTTT. This encodes CSARGKGAINSPLHF.

The chain employs TRBV29-1 and TRBJ2-1; 8 positions agree with TRBD1. V was clipped by 7 bases and J by 3 bases; unmatched bases: 8. The CDR3 runs 14 residues. Germline V gene sequence: CDR1 SQVTM, CDR2 ANQGSEA. CDR3 DNA: TGCAGCGCCGGGACAGGTTCTTTCTACAATGAGCAGTTCTTC. Translated, it gives CSAGTGSFYNEQFF.

This clonotype was counted between two and nine times. The rearrangement links TRBV20-1 to TRBJ1-5, with D unclear. CDR1 is DFQATT and CDR2 is SNEGSKA in the germline V gene (reference sequence). Trimming took off 0 bases at V and 3 bases at J, with 15 bases between the two ends. This CDR3 is 16 amino acids long. The CDR3 bases are TGCAGTGCTAGAGAAGTGTGGACCCAAGCCAATCAGCCCCAGCATTTT. Translating gives CSAREVWTQANQPQHF.

This clonotype has a handful of counts. CDR3 sequence: CSVEGGSVANTGELFF. For the CDR3, the DNA is TGCAGCGTTGAAGGCGGTAGCGTCGCGAACACCGGGGAGCTGTTTTTT. J is TRBJ2-2 and V is TRBV29-1; tentative D call: TRBD2 (5 bases). Per the germline V gene, CDR1 is SQVTM and CDR2 is ANQGSEA. This CDR3 spans 16 amino acids. V was clipped by 1 base and J by 0 bases, with 12 bases between them.

The rearrangement joins TRBV18 to TRBJ2-7; the D gene could be TRBD1 or TRBD2 (5 bases each). The CDR3 has 16 amino acids. Trimming stripped 6 bases from V and 2 bases from J, with 20 bases between. Germline V CDR1 and CDR2: KGHSH, LQKENI. Here the CDR3 DNA reads TGTGCCAGCTCCCAAACGACATCGGGGCCGACCTACGAGCAGTACTTC. This translates into CASSQTTSGPTYEQYF.